This note documents a single T cell receptor beta chain sequence. The data were taken from a study of T-cell memory formation after mild COVID-19. Across the study: Clustering of TCRs was largely donor specific.

The CDR3 is 16 residues long. J lost 2 bases, V lost 4 bases, and 11 bases had no gene match. CDR1 and CDR2 from the germline V gene are SGHVS and FNYEAQ. Each CDR3 protein gets one entry after TCRdb re-called the 5' RACE reads with MiXCR. The sample lists 250,000 to 350,000 distinct CDR3 sequences, roughly 15% occurring once. The chain links TRBV7-6 to TRBJ2-7; 7 nucleotides agree with TRBD1. The sequence derives from a man aged 18 to 30 who had mild COVID-19 (a few samples of this study predate the infection). Cell type and time point are not known. The sample taken for sequencing was PBMCs or a T cell subset sorted from them (not recorded which). Here the CDR3 DNA reads TGTGCCAGCAGCTCCCTACAGGGGATAACCGCCTACGAGCAGTACTTC. This encodes CASSSLQGITAYEQYF.